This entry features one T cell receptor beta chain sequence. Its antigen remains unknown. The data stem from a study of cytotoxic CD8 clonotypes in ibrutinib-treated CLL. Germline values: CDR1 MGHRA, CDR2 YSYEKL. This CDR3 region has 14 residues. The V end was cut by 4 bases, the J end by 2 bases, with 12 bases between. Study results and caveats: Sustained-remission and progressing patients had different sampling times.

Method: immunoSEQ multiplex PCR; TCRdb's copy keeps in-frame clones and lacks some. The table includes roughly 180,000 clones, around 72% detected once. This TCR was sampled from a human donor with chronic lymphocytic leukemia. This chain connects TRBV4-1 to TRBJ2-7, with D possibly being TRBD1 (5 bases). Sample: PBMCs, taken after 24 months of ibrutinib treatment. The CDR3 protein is CASSPVTGAYEQYF. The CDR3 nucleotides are TGCGCCAGCAGCCCAGTCACAGGAGCCTACGAGCAGTACTTC.